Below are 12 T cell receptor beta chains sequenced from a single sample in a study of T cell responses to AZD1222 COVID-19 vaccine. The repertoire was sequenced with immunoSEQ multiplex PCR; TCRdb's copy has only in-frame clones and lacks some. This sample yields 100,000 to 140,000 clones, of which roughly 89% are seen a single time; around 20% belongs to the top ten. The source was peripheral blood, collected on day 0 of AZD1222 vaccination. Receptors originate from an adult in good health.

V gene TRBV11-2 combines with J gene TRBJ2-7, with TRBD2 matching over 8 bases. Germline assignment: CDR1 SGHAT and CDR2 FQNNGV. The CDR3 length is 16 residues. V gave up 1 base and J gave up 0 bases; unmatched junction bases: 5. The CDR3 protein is CASSLVGGGRSYEQYF. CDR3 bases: TGTGCCAGCAGCTTAGTGGGCGGGGGGCGCTCCTACGAGCAGTACTTC.

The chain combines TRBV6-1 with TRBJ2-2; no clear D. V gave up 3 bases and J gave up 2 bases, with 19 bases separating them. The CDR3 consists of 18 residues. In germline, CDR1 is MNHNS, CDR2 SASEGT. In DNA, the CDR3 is TGTGCCAGCAGTGACTATTGGGTCAGCGATCTTAACACCGGGGAGCTGTTTTTT. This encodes CASSDYWVSDLNTGELFF.

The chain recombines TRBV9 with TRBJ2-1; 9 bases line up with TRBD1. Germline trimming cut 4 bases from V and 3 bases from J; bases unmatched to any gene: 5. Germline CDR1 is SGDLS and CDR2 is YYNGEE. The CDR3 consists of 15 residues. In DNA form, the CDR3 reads TGTGCCAGCAGCCCGGGACAGGGTCTCTACAATGAGCAGTTCTTC. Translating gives CASSPGQGLYNEQFF. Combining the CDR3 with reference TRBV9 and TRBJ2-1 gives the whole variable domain DSGVTQTPKHLITATGQRVTLRCSPRSGDLSVYWYQQSLDQGLQFLIQYYNGEERAKGNILERFSAQQFPDLHSELNLSSLELGDSALYFCASSPGQGLYNEQFFGPGTRLTVL.

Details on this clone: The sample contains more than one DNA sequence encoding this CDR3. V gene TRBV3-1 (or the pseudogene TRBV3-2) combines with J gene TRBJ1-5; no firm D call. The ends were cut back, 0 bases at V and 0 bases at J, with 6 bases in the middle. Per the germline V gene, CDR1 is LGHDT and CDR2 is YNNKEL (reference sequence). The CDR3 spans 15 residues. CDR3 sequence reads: CASSQDGSSNQPQHF. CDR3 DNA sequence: TGTGCCAGCAGCCAAGATGGGAGTAGCAATCAGCCCCAGCATTTT.

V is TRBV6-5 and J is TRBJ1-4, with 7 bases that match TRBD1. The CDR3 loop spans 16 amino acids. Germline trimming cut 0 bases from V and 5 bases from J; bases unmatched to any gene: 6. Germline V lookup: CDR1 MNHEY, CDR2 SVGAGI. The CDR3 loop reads CASSYSGQLRNEKLFF. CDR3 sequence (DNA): TGTGCCAGCAGTTACTCGGGACAGCTGAGGAATGAAAAACTGTTTTTT.

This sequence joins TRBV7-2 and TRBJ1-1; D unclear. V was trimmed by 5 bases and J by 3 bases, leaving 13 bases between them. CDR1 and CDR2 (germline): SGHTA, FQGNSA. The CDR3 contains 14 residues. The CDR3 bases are TGTGCCAGCAGCCCCAAGCTGGCGCACACTGAAGCTTTCTTT. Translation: CASSPKLAHTEAFF.

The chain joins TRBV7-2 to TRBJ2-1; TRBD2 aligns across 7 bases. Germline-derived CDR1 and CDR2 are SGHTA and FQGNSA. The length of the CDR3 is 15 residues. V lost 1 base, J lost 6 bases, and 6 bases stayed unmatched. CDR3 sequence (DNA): TGTGCCAGCAGCTTAGATCTAGCGGCACTCAATGAGCAGTTCTTC. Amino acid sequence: CASSLDLAALNEQFF.

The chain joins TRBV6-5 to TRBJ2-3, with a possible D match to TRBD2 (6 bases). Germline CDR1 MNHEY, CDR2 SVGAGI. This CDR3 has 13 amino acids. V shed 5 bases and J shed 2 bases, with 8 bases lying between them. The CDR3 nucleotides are TGTGCCAGCAGTAGGGACTTCACAGATACGCAGTATTTT. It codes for CASSRDFTDTQYF.

The chain's CDR3 is CASSLESRGKLFF. Written as DNA, the CDR3 is TGTGCCAGCAGCTTAGAAAGTAGGGGGAAACTGTTTTTT. The J gene is TRBJ1-4, the V gene TRBV7-2; TRBD1 is a possible D gene (6 bases). Trimming removed 1 base at V and 11 bases at J, with 11 bases between. This CDR3 spans 13 amino acids. CDR1 SGHTA and CDR2 FQGNSA come from the germline V gene.

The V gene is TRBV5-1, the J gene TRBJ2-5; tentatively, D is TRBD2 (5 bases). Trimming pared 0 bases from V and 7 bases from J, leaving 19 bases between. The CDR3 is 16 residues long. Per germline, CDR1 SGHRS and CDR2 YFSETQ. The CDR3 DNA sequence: TGCGCCAGCAGCTTGGAACCAGGTGGGTCCGGAGGGACCCAGTACTTC. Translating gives CASSLEPGGSGGTQYF.

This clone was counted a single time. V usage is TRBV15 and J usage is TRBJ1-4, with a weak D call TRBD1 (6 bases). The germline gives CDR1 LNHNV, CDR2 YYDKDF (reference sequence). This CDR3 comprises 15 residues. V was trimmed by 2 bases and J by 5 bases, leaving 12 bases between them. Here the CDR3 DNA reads TGTGCCACCAGCAGATCGCAACAGGGAAATGAAAAACTGTTTTTT. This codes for CATSRSQQGNEKLFF.

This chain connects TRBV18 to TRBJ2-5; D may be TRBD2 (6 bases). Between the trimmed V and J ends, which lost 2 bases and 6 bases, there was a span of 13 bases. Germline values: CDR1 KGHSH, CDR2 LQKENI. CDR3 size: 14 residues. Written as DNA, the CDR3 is TGTGCCAGCTCACCAGATGCAGGGAGGCAGACCCAGTACTTC. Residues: CASSPDAGRQTQYF.